A selection of T cell receptor beta chains follows, all from one sample in a study of cytomegalovirus exposure and HLA in healthy donors. Assay used: immunoSEQ multiplex PCR; TCRdb lists only in-frame clones, some missing. In the table there are 140,000 or so clones, roughly 80% of which are singletons. The specimen sequenced was PBMCs. These receptors originate from a woman between 25 and 40 years old in good health and CMV-seronegative. Each CDR3 is given with its conserved first and last residue. Each record gives: CDR3 length, clone size, V gene, CDR3 protein. The listing skips clone size in some rows; elsewhere it reads once, few, many or a size class.

14 . TRBV7-2 CASRPGPVPEKLFF
15 . TRBV5-1 CASSQGLAGGPEQYF
13 . TRBV12-5 CASGLGTNEKLFF
15 . TRBV11-3 CASSLDGGPGNTIYF
14 . TRBV27 CASSFGGAVGELFF
14 . TRBV6-1 CASVAGVHTGELFF
12 . TRBV10-3 CATRGGSETQYF
15 once TRBV7-8 CASSATSGMGETQYF
13 once TRBV6-6 CASSHGQGSGYTF
13 few TRBV10-1 CASSVETGSKAFF
15 . TRBV5-1 CASSLNRGREETQYF
14 . TRBV9 CASSVAGRERGYTF
12 . TRBV2 CASTTGVHEQFF
13 . TRBV25-1 CASSELGRAEAFF
21 . TRBV18 CASSPTRGTPGTSGIHNEQFF
17 . TRBV6-1 CASSDITGYYSTDTQYF
13 few TRBV4-3 CASSQVLEETQYF
18 . TRBV7-9 CASSGDPGLAGNVGEQFF
15 . TRBV5-1 CASTFLPGVGETQYF
15 . TRBV13 CASSLGGRFGQPQHF
17 . TRBV6-1 CASSVYGPRNDYQPQHF
19 . TRBV7-8 CASSLVAGTSGKLYNEQFF
12 . TRBV7-2 CASSLIADTQYF
16 once TRBV14 CASSQELTSDGNEQFF
17 . TRBV4-1 CASSQETGLADYNEQFF
16 . TRBV7-3 CASSLTGNWNTGELFF
12 few TRBV2 CASRPTGEKLFF
15 . TRBV6-5 CASSPGTGEAYEQYF
14 . TRBV9 CASSVEGVRDEQFF
19 . TRBV7-2 CASRRGPGALSSGANVLTF
13 . TRBV11-2 CASGLTGAYEQFF
14 few TRBV30 CAWSAGQGIDEQYF
14 . TRBV5-1 CATKGGSGGYEQFF
13 . TRBV5-1 CASSLWGGEVPYF
13 . TRBV7-9 CASSMGGTYEQYF
15 few TRBV4-1 CASSQETGVQSGYTF
15 . TRBV5-1 CASSLEPGGGETQYF
15 . TRBV7-2 CASSLGQGATGELFF
12 . TRBV30 CAWSQQGDEQYF
13 . TRBV2 CASSGGLHYGYTF
14 once TRBV7-3 CASTPGQGNYGYTF
15 . TRBV2 CASNLAGAGTDTQYF
15 . TRBV7-9 CASSLARGAGYEQYF
14 . TRBV2 CASSPMGPSNEQFF